Below, 5 T cell receptor beta chains from the same sample are listed, as sequenced in a study of blood T cells in healthy people across ages. Primed by a sample-barcoded 5' primer and a J-beta primer mix, a second PCR proceeded for 7 to 11 cycles. TCRdb used MiXCR to reprocess the 5' RACE reads, holding one entry per CDR3 protein. The sample includes under 950,000 distinct CDR3 sequences, over 20% of them seen just once. The source material was blood. The receptors were sampled from a man between 65 and 80 years old in good health.

This clonotype was counted between two and nine times. One end of the junction varies from germline; a read error may be responsible. The rearrangement uses TRBV20-1 and TRBJ2-1, with 13 bases lining up with TRBD2. Germline V gene lookup returns CDR1 DFQATT and CDR2 SNEGSKA (reference sequence). The CDR3 sequence is 14 residues long. The CDR3 protein is CSAGGLAGSNEQFF. CDR3 nucleotides: TGCAGTGCCGGGGGACTAGCGGGATCCAATGAACAGTTCTTC.

This rearrangement joins TRBV18 to TRBJ2-7; the D call may be TRBD1 or TRBD2 (5 bases each). This CDR3 is 16 amino acids long. Trimming removed 3 bases from V and 2 bases from J, with 17 bases in between. CDR1 is KGHSH, CDR2 LQKENI, per germline. CDR3 amino acids: CASSPRIRDGTYEQYV. In DNA form, the CDR3 reads TGTGCCAGCTCACCCCGAATCCGGGACGGCACCTACGAGCAGTACGTC.

This clonotype was seen ten or more times. The chain employs TRBV5-1 and TRBJ2-7, with D hard to call. V lost 4 bases to trimming and J lost 1 base, with 12 bases between them. The CDR3 totals 14 residues. The germline gives CDR1 SGHRS, CDR2 YFSETQ. CDR3 protein: CASSLTDRSYEQYF. For the CDR3, the DNA is TGCGCCAGCAGCCTCACAGACCGATCCTACGAGCAGTACTTC.

J is TRBJ2-3 and V is TRBV2; a weak D match, TRBD2 (5 bases). There are 13 residues in the CDR3. Trimming left V 10 bases short and J 6 bases short, with 17 bases between. CDR1 is SNHLY, CDR2 FYNNEI, per germline. This CDR3 is CATQAEISDTQYF. The CDR3, as DNA: TGTGCCACTCAAGCGGAAATTAGCGATACGCAGTATTTT.

The chain couples TRBV15 to TRBJ2-7, with TRBD2 matching over 7 bases. The J call may not be correct, given that the DNA end is closer to TRBJ2-1. This CDR3 has 20 amino acids. Per the germline V gene, CDR1 is LNHNV and CDR2 is YYDKDF (reference sequence). CDR3 residues: CATSSLLGLGREFAYNEQFF. CDR3 sequence (DNA): TGTGCCACCAGCAGCCTTCTGGGACTTGGGCGGGAGTTCGCCTACAATGAGCAGTTCTTC.